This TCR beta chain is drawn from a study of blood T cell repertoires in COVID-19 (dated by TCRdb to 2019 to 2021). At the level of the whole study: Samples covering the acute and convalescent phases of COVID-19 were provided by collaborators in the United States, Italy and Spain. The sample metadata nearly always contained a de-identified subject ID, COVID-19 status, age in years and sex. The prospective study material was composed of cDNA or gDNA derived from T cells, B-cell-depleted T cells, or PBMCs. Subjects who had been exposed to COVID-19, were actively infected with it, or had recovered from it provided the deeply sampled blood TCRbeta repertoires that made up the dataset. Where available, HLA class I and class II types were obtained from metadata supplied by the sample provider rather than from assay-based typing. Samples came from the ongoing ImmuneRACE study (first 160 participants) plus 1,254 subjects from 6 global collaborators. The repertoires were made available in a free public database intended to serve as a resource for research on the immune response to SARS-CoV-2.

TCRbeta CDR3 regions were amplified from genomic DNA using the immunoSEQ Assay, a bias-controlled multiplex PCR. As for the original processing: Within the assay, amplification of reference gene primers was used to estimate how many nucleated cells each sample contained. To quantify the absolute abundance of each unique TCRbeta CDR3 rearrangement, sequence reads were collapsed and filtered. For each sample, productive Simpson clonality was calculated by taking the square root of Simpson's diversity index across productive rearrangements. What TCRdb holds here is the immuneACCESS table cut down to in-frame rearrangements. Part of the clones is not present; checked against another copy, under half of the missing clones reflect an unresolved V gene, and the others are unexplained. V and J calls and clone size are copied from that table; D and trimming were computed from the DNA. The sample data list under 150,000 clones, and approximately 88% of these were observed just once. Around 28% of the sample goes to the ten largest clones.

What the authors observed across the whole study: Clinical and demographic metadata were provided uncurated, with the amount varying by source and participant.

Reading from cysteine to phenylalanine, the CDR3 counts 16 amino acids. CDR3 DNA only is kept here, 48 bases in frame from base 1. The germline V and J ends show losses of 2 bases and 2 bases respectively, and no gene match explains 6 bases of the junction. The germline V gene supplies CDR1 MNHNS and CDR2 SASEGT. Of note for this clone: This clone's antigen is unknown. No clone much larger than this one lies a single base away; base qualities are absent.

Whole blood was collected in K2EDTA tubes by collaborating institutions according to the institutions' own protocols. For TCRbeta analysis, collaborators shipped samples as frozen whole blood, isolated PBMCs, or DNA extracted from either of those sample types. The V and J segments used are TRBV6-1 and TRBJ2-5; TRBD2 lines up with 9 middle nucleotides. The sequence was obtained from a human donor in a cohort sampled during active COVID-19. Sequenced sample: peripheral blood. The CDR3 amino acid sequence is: CASSEWLAGVQETQYF. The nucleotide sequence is TGTGCCAGCAGTGAATGGTTAGCGGGGGTACAAGAGACCCAGTACTTC.